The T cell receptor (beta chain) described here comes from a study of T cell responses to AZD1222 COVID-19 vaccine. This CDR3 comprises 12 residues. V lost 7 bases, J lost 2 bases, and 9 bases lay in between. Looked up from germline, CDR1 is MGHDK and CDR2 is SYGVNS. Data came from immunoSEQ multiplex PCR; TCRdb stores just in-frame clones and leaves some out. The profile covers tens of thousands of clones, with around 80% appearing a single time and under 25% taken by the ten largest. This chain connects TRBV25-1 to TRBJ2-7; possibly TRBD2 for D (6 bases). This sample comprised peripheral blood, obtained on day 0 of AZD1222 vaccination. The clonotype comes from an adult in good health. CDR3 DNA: TGTGCCAGCACCGGACTACCCTACGAGCAGTACTTC. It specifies CASTGLPYEQYF.